This TCR beta chain stems from a study of blood T cell repertoires in COVID-19. Overall study: The analysed material was cDNA or gDNA that came from T cells, B-cell-depleted T cells, or PBMCs.

The data were produced by immunoSEQ multiplex PCR, yet TCRdb's version contains in-frame clones alone and is incomplete. This sample has over 100,000 clones, with roughly 90% found just once. This CDR3 contains 16 residues. Germline V gene data show CDR1 as SNHLY and CDR2 as FYNNEI. V lost 4 bases and J 0 bases, leaving 13 bases between the germline ends. The V gene is TRBV2, the J gene TRBJ1-5; D ambiguous. The sequencing sample was made of peripheral blood. The TCR was taken from a man in his forties or fifties with acute or convalescent COVID-19. CDR3 residues: CASSAQALYSNQPQHF. The CDR3 region has the DNA TGTGCCAGCAGTGCCCAGGCGTTATATAGCAATCAGCCCCAGCATTTT.